This TCR beta chain was recovered during a study of T cells in Graves' hyperthyroidism and ophthalmopathy. Study background: Peripheral blood collection took place at initial diagnosis, before any treatment. Whole-study results and caveats: Model-based prediction identified ophthalmopathy a median about 7 months prior to its onset. Separation of ophthalmopathy from stable hyperthyroidism was achieved by a 13 V-J model.

Germline CDR1 and CDR2: KGHSH and LQKENI. This CDR3 comprises 15 residues. Between the trimmed V and J ends, which lost 0 bases and 4 bases, there was a span of 12 bases. Remarks on this clonotype: Its target is unknown.

From RNA transcripts, TCR beta CDR3 regions were amplified. A first-round RT-PCR of the TCR CDR3 used the HTBI primer set. TCRdb fed the multiplex PCR reads into MiXCR, producing one record per CDR3 protein. Among around 620,000 distinct CDR3 sequences listed, 12% to 15% were seen once. The material sequenced was blood. The rearrangement joins TRBV18 to TRBJ1-1, with D unclear. The sequence was obtained from a woman aged 18-30 years with Graves' ophthalmopathy. CDR3 coding DNA: TGTGCCAGCTCACCACCGGCGTCAGCTGTCACTGAAGCTTTCTTT. Translation: CASSPPASAVTEAFF.